These T cell receptor beta chains were read from a single sample in a study of blood T cell repertoires in COVID-19. Clones were sequenced by immunoSEQ multiplex PCR, and TCRdb holds only the in-frame ones, with some missing. The sample includes 300,000 to 450,000 clones, 88% of them seen just once. The sequenced sample was PBMCs or T cells enriched from blood (not recorded which). These TCRs come from a young woman who had recovered from COVID-19. Each CDR3 is given with its conserved first and last residue. A D gene is named only where the DNA matches it firmly. The size field is filled for only some rows; it gives once, few, many or a size class.

size,J,V,D,CDR3,DNA
.,TRBJ2-1,TRBV5-4,.,CASSLQGNEQFF,TGTGCCAGCAGCTTGCAGGGCAATGAGCAGTTCTTC
.,TRBJ2-5,TRBV10-3,.,CARAGTGEGGYQETQYF,TGTGCCCGCGCCGGGACCGGGGAGGGGGGGTACCAAGAGACCCAGTACTTC
.,TRBJ2-3,TRBV7-2,TRBD1,CASSFPLQGASTDTQYF,TGTGCCAGCAGCTTCCCCTTACAGGGGGCTAGCACAGATACGCAGTATTTT
.,TRBJ2-7,TRBV2,.,CASTLGASGAYEQYF,TGTGCCAGCACTCTAGGGGCTTCAGGCGCCTACGAGCAGTACTTC
.,TRBJ1-2,TRBV7-2,.,CASSLGAGNDGYTF,TGTGCCAGCAGCTTAGGGGCAGGTAATGATGGCTACACCTTC
.,TRBJ1-1,TRBV5-1,.,CASSLDGRASTEAFF,TGCGCCAGCAGCTTGGATGGCAGGGCGAGCACTGAAGCTTTCTTT
.,TRBJ2-5,TRBV3-1/TRBV3-2,TRBD2,CASSQRGGYETQYF,TGTGCCAGCAGCCAACGGGGAGGGTACGAGACCCAGTACTTC
.,TRBJ1-1,TRBV7-3,TRBD1,CASSFGPQGATTEAFF,TGTGCCAGCAGCTTTGGGCCCCAGGGGGCGACCACTGAAGCTTTCTTT
.,TRBJ2-5,TRBV14,.,CASSLRTVQETQYF,TGTGCCAGCAGCCTCCGGACAGTTCAAGAGACCCAGTACTTC
.,TRBJ1-1,TRBV4-1,.,CASCLGASTEAFF,TGCGCCAGCTGTCTGGGGGCGAGCACTGAAGCTTTCTTT
.,TRBJ1-1,TRBV5-8,.,CASSLRGTNTEAFF,TGTGCCAGCAGCTTAAGGGGGACCAACACTGAAGCTTTCTTT
.,TRBJ2-3,TRBV5-4,TRBD1,CASSLPTGGIDTQYF,TGTGCCAGCAGTTTACCGACAGGGGGTATAGATACGCAGTATTTT
.,TRBJ1-2,TRBV4-2,.,CASSHVPGWGEHGYTF,TGTGCCAGCAGCCATGTCCCGGGTTGGGGGGAGCATGGCTACACCTTC
.,TRBJ2-2,TRBV7-9,TRBD1,CASSIRTGNTGELFF,TGTGCCAGCAGCATTCGGACAGGGAACACCGGGGAGCTGTTTTTT
.,TRBJ2-7,TRBV27,TRBD1,CASSTPQGGVHEQYF,TGTGCCAGCAGTACACCACAGGGGGGAGTGCACGAGCAGTACTTC
.,TRBJ2-7,TRBV24-1,TRBD2,CATSDSMTSGVYEQYF,TGTGCCACCAGTGATTCGATGACTAGCGGGGTCTACGAGCAGTACTTC
.,TRBJ2-5,TRBV10-3,.,CAIGDKYQETQYF,TGTGCCATAGGGGACAAATACCAAGAGACCCAGTACTTC
.,TRBJ1-5,TRBV5-8,.,CASSPLYVEGKQPQHF,TGTGCCAGCAGCCCACTATACGTGGAGGGCAAGCAGCCCCAGCATTTT
.,TRBJ1-3,TRBV9,.,CASSPQQTNSGNTIYF,TGTGCCAGCAGCCCCCAACAGACCAACTCTGGAAACACCATATATTTT
.,TRBJ1-6,TRBV5-4,TRBD1,CASSFGTGAINSPLHF,TGTGCCAGCAGCTTTGGGACAGGGGCGATAAATTCACCCCTCCACTTT
.,TRBJ2-5,TRBV5-6,TRBD2,CASSHPVKRGGIETQYF,TGTGCCAGCAGCCACCCCGTTAAGCGGGGGGGTATAGAGACCCAGTACTTC
.,TRBJ1-6,TRBV14,.,CASSPRFLGAPDNSPLHF,TGTGCCAGCAGCCCCCGATTTTTAGGGGCGCCGGATAATTCACCCCTCCACTTT
.,TRBJ2-7,TRBV19,.,CASSMQGSPLYEQYF,TGTGCCAGTAGTATGCAGGGGTCCCCCTTGTACGAGCAGTACTTC
.,TRBJ2-5,TRBV5-1,TRBD2,CASREGAGELETQYF,TGCGCCAGCAGGGAGGGAGCGGGGGAGTTAGAGACCCAGTACTTC
.,TRBJ2-2,TRBV2,TRBD2,CASSDLRTSPNTGELFF,TGTGCCAGCAGTGACCTCCGGACTAGCCCGAACACCGGGGAGCTGTTTTTT
once,TRBJ2-7,TRBV5-1,TRBD1,CASSSGGGTGAYEQYF,TGCGCCAGCAGCTCGGGAGGCGGGACAGGGGCCTACGAGCAGTACTTC
.,TRBJ2-5,TRBV3-1/TRBV3-2,TRBD2,CASSPRRRGGRETQYF,TGTGCCAGCAGCCCCCGACGGCGGGGGGGCAGGGAGACCCAGTACTTC
.,TRBJ2-7,TRBV5-5,TRBD1,CASSSGQGRDF,TGTGCCAGCAGTTCCGGACAGGGGAGGGACTTC
.,TRBJ2-7,TRBV10-3,TRBD1,CAISAQGANEQYF,TGTGCCATCAGTGCGCAGGGGGCCAACGAGCAGTACTTC
once,TRBJ1-3,TRBV3-1/TRBV3-2,TRBD1,CASSQVFTGAGNTIYF,TGTGCCAGCAGCCAAGTTTTTACAGGGGCTGGAAACACCATATATTTT
.,TRBJ1-5,TRBV12-3/TRBV12-4,.,CASSGGVHQPQHF,TGTGCCAGCAGCGGGGGTGTTCATCAGCCCCAGCATTTT
once,TRBJ2-1,TRBV6-5,TRBD2,CASGRESYNEQFF,TGTGCCAGCGGGAGGGAATCCTACAATGAGCAGTTCTTC
.,TRBJ1-4,TRBV30,TRBD1,CAWNRGQGLGEKLFF,TGTGCCTGGAATCGGGGACAGGGTTTAGGTGAAAAACTGTTTTTT
once,TRBJ2-3,TRBV5-1,TRBD2,CASSPGLAGLSTDTQYF,TGCGCCAGCAGCCCAGGGCTAGCGGGGCTTAGCACAGATACGCAGTATTTT
.,TRBJ2-2,TRBV5-5,TRBD1,CASSLGARQGTGRDTGELFF,TGTGCCAGCAGCTTGGGGGCTCGACAAGGGACAGGGAGGGACACCGGGGAGCTGTTTTTT
.,TRBJ1-1,TRBV4-3,.,CASSQDSPPEGTEAFF,TGCGCCAGCAGCCAAGATTCCCCCCCGGAGGGCACTGAAGCTTTCTTT
.,TRBJ2-7,TRBV5-6,.,CASSLAGQGLSYEQYF,TGTGCCAGCAGCTTGGCAGGTCAGGGACTCTCCTACGAGCAGTACTTC
.,TRBJ1-4,TRBV19,.,CASSTTVTNEKLFF,TGTGCCAGTAGTACGACAGTCACTAATGAAAAACTGTTTTTT
few,TRBJ1-2,TRBV19,.,CASSWTGTNYGYTF,TGTGCCAGTAGTTGGACCGGGACTAACTATGGCTACACCTTC
.,TRBJ1-3,TRBV15,TRBD1,CATSVRDSFSGNTIYF,TGTGCCACCAGCGTACGGGACAGTTTCTCTGGAAACACCATATATTTT
once,TRBJ2-7,TRBV6-2/TRBV6-3,.,CASSYTTYEQYF,TGTGCCAGCAGTTACACAACCTACGAGCAGTACTTC
.,TRBJ2-7,TRBV11-2,.,CASSGQVSYEQYF,TGTGCCAGCAGCGGACAAGTCTCCTACGAGCAGTACTTC